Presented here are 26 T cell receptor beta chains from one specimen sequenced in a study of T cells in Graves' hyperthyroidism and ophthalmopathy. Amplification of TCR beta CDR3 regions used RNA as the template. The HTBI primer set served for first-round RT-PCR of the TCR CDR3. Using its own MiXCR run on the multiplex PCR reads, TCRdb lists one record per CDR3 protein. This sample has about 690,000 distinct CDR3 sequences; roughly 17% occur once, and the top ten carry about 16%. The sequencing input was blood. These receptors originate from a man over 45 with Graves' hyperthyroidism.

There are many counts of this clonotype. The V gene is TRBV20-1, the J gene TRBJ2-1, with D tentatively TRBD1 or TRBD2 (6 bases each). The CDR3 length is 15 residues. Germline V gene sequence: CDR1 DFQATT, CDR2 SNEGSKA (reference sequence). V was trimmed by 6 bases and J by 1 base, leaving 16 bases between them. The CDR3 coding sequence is TGCAGTGCCGTCCCGGGGGCTGGATCCTACAATGAGCAGTTCTTC. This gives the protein CSAVPGAGSYNEQFF.

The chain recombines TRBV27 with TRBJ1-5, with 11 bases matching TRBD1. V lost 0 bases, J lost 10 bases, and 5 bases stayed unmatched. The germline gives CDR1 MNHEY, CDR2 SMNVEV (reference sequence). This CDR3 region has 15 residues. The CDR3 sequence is CASSLSGTGGRPQHF. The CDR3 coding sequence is TGTGCCAGCAGTTTATCTGGGACAGGGGGTCGACCCCAGCATTTT.

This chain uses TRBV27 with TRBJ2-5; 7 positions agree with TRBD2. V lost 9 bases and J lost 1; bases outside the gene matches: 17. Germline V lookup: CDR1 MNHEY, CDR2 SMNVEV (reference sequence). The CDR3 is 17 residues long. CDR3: CARFATETGGLQETQYF. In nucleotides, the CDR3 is TGTGCCAGATTTGCGACAGAAACGGGAGGTCTCCAAGAGACCCAGTACTTC.

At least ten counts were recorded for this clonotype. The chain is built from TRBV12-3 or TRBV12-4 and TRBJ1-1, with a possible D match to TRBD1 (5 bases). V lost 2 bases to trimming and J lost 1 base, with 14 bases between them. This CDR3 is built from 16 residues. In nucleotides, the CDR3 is TGTGCCAGCAGTTTATTGGCAGGGTTGGCGAACACTGAAGCTTTCTTT. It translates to CASSLLAGLANTEAFF.

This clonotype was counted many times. CDR3 amino acids: CASSFSGQAQETQYF. In DNA, the CDR3 is TGTGCCAGCAGCTTTTCGGGACAGGCACAAGAGACCCAGTACTTC. The V call is TRBV11-3, the J call TRBJ2-5; 8 bases line up with TRBD1. The V gene's germline CDR1 is SGHNT and CDR2 YENEEA. V gave up 3 bases and J gave up 2 bases; unmatched junction bases: 5. The CDR3 loop spans 15 amino acids.

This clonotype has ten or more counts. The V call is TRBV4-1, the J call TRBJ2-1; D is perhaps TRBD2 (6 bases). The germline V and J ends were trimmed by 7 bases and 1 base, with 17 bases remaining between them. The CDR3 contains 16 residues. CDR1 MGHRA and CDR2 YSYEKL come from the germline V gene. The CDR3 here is CASTDQGAGSYNEQFF. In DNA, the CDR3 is TGCGCCAGCACCGACCAGGGCGCGGGATCCTACAATGAGCAGTTCTTC.

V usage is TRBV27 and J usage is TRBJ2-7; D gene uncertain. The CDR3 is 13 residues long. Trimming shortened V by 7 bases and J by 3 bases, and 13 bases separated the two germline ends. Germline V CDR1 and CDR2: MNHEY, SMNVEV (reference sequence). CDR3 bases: TGTGCCAGCAACGACCGGATGGGCTACGAGCAGTACTTC. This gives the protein CASNDRMGYEQYF.

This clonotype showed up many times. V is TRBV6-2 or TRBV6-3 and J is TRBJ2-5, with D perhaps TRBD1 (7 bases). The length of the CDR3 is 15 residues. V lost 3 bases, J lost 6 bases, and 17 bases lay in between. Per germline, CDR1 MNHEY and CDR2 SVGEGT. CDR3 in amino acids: CASSYQGGGRKTQYF. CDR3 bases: TGTGCCAGCAGTTATCAAGGAGGGGGCAGAAAGACCCAGTACTTC.

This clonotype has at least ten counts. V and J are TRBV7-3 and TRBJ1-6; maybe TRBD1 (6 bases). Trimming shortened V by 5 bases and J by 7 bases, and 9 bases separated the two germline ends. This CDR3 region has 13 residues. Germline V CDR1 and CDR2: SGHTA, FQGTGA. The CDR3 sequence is CASSHGQNSPLHF. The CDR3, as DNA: TGTGCCAGCAGCCACGGACAGAATTCACCCCTCCACTTT.

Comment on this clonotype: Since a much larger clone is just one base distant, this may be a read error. The DNA for the CDR3 is TGTACCACCAGCCTCGGGACAGCGAACACCGGGGAGCTGTTTTTT. This gives the protein CTTSLGTANTGELFF. The rearrangement joins TRBV24-1 to TRBJ2-2; 7 bases line up with TRBD1. This CDR3 contains 15 residues. Germline-derived CDR1 and CDR2 are KGHDR and SFDVKD.

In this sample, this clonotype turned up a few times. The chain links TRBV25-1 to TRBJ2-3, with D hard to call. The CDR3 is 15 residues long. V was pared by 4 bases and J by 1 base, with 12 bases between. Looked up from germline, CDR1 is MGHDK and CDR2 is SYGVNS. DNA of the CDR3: TGTGCCAGCAGTGTTGACAACCACCGCACAGATACGCAGTATTTT. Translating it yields CASSVDNHRTDTQYF.

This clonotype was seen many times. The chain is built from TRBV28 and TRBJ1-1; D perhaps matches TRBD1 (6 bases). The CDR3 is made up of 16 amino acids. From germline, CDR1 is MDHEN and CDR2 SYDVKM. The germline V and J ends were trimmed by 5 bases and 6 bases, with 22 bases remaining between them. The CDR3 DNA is TGTGCCAGCAGTCCAGGGTCTAGGGGGTCAAACGCTGAAGCTTTCTTT. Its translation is CASSPGSRGSNAEAFF.

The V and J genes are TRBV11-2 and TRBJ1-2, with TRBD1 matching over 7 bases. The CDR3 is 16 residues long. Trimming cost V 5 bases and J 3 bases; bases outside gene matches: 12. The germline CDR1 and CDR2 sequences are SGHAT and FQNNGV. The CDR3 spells CASSPLRGRLDYGYTF. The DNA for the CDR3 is TGTGCCAGCAGCCCCCTGAGGGGGCGCTTGGACTATGGCTACACCTTC.

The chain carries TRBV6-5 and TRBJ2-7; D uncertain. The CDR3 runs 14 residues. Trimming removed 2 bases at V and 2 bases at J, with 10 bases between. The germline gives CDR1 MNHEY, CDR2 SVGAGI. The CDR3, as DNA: TGTGCCAGCAGTTACCCGGACCGGGCCTACGAGCAGTACTTC. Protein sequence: CASSYPDRAYEQYF.

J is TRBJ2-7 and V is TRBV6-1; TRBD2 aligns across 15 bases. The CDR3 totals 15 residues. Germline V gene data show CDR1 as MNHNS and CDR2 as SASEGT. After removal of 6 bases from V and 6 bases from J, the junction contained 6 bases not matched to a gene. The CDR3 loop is CASRAGLAGGSEQYF. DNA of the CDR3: TGTGCCAGCAGAGCGGGACTAGCGGGAGGCAGCGAGCAGTACTTC.

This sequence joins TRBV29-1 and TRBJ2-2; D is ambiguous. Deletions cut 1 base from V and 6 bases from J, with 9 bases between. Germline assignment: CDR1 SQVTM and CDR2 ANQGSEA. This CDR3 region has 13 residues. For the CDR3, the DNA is TGCAGCGTTGAAGGGGTGTCGTCCGGGGAGCTGTTTTTT. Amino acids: CSVEGVSSGELFF.

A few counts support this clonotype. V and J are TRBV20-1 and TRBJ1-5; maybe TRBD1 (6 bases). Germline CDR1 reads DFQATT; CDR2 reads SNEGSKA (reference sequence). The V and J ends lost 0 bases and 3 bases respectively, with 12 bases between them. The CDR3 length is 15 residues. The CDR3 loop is CSARDNPGVNQPQHF. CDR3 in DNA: TGCAGTGCTAGAGATAATCCAGGGGTCAATCAGCCCCAGCATTTT.

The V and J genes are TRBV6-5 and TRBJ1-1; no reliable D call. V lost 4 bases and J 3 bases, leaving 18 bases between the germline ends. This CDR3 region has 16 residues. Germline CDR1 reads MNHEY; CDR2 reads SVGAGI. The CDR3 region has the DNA TGTGCCAGCAGTTCAATCCCCGGCGGGTTGCACACTGAAGCTTTCTTT. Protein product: CASSSIPGGLHTEAFF.

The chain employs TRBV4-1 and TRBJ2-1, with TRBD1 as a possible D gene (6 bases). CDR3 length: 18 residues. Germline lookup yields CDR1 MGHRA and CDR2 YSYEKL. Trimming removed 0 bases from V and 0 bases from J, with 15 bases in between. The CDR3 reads CASSQESRQDISYNEQFF. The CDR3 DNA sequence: TGCGCCAGCAGCCAAGAATCCAGACAGGACATCTCCTACAATGAGCAGTTCTTC.

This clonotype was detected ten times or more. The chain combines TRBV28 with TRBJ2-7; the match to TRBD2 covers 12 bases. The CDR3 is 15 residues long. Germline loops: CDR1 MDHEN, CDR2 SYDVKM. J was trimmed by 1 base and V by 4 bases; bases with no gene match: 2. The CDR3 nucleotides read TGTGCCAGCAGTTCTGGACTAGCGGGATCCTACGAGCAGTACTTC. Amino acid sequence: CASSSGLAGSYEQYF.

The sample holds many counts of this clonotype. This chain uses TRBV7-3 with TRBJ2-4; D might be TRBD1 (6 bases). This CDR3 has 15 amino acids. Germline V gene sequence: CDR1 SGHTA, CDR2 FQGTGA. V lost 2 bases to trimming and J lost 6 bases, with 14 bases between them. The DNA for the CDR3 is TGTGCCAGCAGCTTATCCCGGGACATGGGAAACATTCAGTACTTC. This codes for CASSLSRDMGNIQYF.

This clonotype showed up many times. The CDR3 spells CASMVTGVTQYF. The CDR3 nucleotides read TGTGCCAGCATGGTGACAGGAGTGACCCAGTACTTC. The chain combines TRBV6-1 with TRBJ2-5; maybe TRBD1 (6 bases). Trimming shortened V by 7 bases and J by 7 bases, and 13 bases separated the two germline ends. Germline CDR1 and CDR2: MNHNS and SASEGT. The CDR3 is made up of 12 amino acids.

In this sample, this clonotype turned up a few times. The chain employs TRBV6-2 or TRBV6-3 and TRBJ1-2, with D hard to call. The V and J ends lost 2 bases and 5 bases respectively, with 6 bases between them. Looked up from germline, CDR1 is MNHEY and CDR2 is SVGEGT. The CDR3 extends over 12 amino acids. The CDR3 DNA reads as TGTGCCAGCAGTTACGAGTGGTATGGCTACACCTTC. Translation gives CASSYEWYGYTF.

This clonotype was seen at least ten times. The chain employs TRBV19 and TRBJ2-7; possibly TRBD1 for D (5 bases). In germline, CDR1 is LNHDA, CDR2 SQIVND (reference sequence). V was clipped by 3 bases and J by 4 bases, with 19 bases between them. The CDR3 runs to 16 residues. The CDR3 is CASSIDLQGFYYEQYF. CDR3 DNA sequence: TGTGCCAGTAGTATCGATCTCCAGGGTTTTTATTACGAGCAGTACTTC.

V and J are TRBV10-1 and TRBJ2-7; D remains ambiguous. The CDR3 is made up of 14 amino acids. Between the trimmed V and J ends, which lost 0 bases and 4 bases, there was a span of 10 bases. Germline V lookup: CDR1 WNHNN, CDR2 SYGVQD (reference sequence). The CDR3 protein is CASSESIDVYEQYF. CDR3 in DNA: TGCGCCAGCAGTGAGTCAATTGACGTGTACGAGCAGTACTTC.

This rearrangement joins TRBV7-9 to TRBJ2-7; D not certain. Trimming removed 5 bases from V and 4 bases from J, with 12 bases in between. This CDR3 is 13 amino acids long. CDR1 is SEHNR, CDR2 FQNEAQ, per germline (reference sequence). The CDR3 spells CASSPTPVYEQYF. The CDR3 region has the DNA TGTGCCAGCAGCCCGACCCCAGTTTACGAGCAGTACTTC.